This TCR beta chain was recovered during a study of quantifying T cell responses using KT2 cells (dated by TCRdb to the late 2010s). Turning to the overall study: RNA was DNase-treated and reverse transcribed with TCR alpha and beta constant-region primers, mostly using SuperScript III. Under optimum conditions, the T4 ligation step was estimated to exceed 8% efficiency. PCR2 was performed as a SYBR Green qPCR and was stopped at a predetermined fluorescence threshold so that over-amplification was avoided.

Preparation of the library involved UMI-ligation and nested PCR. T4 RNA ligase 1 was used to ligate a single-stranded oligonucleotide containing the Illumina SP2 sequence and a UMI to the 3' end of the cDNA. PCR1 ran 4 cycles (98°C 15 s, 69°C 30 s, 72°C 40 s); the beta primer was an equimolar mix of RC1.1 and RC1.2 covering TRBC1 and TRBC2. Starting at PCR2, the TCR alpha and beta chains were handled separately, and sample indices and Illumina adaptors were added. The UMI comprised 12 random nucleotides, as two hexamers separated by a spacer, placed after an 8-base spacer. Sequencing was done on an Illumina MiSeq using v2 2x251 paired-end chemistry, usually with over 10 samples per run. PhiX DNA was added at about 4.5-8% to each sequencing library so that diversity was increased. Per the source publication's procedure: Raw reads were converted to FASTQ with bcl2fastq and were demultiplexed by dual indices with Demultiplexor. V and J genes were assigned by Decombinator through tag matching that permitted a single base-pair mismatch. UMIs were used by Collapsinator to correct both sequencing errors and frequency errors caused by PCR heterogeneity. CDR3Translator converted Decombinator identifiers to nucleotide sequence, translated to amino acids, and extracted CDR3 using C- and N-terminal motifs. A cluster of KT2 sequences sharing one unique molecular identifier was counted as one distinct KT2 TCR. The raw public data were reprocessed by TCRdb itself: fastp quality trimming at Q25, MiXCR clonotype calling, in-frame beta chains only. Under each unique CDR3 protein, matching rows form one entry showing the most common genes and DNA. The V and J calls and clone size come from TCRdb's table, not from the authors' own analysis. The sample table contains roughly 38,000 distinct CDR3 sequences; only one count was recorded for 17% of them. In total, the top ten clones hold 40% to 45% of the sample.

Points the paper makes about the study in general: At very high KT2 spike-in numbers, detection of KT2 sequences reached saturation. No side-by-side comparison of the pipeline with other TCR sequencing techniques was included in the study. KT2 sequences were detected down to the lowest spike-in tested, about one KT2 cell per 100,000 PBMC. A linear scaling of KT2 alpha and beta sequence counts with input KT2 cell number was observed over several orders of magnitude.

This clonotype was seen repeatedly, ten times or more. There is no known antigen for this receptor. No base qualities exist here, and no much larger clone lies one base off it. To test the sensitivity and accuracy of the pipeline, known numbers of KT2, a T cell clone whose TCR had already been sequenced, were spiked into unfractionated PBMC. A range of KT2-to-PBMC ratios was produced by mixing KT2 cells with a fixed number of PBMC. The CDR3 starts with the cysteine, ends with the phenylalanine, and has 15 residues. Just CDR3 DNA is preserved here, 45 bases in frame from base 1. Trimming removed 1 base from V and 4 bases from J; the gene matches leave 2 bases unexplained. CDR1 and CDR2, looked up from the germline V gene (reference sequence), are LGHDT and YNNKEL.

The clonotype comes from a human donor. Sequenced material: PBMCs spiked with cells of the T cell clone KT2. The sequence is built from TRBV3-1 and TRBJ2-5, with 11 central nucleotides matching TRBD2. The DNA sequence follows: TGTGCCAGCAGCCAAGGGCTAGCGGGAGGAGAGACCCAGTACTTC. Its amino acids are CASSQGLAGGETQYF.